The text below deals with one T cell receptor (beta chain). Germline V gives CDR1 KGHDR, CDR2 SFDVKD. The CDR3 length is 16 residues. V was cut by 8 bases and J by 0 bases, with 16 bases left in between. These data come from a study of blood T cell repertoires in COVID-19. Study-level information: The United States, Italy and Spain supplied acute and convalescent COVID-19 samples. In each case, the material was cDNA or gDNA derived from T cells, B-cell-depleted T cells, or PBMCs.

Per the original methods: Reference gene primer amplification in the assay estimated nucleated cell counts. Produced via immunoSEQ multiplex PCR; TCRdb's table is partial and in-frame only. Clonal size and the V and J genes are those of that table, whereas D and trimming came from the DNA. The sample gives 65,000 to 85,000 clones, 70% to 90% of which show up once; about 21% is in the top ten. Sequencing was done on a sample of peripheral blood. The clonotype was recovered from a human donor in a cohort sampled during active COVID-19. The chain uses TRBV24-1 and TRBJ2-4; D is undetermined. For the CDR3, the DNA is TGTGCCACCATATATGGGTCGTCAGGAGCCAAAAACATTCAGTACTTC. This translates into CATIYGSSGAKNIQYF.